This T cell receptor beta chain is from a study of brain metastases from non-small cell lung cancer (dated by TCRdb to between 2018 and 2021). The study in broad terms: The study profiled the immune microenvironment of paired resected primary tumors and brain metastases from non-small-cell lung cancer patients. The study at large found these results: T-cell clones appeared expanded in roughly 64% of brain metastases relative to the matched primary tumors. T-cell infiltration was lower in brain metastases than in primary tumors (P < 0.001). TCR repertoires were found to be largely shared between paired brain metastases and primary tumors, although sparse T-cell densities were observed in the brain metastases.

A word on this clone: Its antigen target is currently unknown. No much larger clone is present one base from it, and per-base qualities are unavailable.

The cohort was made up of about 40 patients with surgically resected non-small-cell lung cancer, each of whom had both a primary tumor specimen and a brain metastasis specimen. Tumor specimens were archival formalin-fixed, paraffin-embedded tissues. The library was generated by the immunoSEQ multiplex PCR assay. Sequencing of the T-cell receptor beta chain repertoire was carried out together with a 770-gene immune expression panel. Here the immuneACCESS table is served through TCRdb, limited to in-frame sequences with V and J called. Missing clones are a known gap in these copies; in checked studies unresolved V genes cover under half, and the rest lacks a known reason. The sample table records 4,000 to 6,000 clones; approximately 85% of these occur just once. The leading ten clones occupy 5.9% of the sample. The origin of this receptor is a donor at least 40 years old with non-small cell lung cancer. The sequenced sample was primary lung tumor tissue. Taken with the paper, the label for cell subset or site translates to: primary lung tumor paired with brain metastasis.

The encoded CDR3 is CASSPGTSSGNTIYF. The nucleotide sequence is given as TGTGCCAGCAGCCCCGGGACCAGCTCTGGAAACACCATATATTTT. The sequence links TRBV7-2 to TRBJ1-3; TRBD1 is perhaps the D gene, given 5 matching bases. A distance of 11 bases separates the germline ends of V and J, which lose 5 bases and 0 bases respectively. The CDR3 measures 15 amino acids from cysteine to phenylalanine. The sequence is cut down to CDR3 DNA, 45 bases in frame from base 1. Per the germline V gene, SGHTA is the CDR1 and FQGNSA is the CDR2.